The T cell receptor (beta chain) under discussion was sequenced for a study of technical replicates of blood from several donors. Profiled with immunoSEQ multiplex PCR; TCRdb holds only in-frame clones, not every one. The sample yields more than 65,000 clones, around 97% seen once. Trimming took 2 bases from V and 1 from J, leaving 9 bases between them. The CDR3 length is 14 residues. Germline V gene data show CDR1 as MNHNY and CDR2 as SVGAGI (reference sequence). Sequencing input: T cells isolated from PBMCs. This clonotype was sampled from a human donor in good health. The chain links TRBV6-6 to TRBJ2-7; the D is unclear. The CDR3 is CASSYPPESYEQYF. CDR3 in DNA: TGTGCCAGCAGTTACCCTCCGGAGTCCTACGAGCAGTACTTC.